Following are 24 T cell receptor beta chains from one sample sequenced in a study of cytomegalovirus exposure and HLA in healthy donors (dated by TCRdb to about 2017). The protocol used for the library was the immunoSEQ multiplex PCR assay. A mixture of 60 forward primers for TCR Vbeta segments and 13 reverse primers for TCR Jbeta segments was used in the multiplex PCR. TCRdb limited this immuneACCESS table to in-frame rearrangements with V and J called. A share of clones is missing; checked studies link under half to unresolved V genes, and the rest is unexplained. The sample table contains some 200,000 clones; only one count was recorded for 80% to 85% of them. Roughly 2.5% of the sample belongs to the ten largest clones. Sample: PBMCs. The origin of the receptors is a woman in her thirties or forties in good health and CMV-seronegative.

The V call is TRBV28, the J call TRBJ1-3, with D possibly TRBD1 on 5 matching bases. The CDR3 sequence is 17 residues long. Trimming removed 5 bases at V and 0 bases at J, with 17 bases between. Germline V gene lookup returns CDR1 MDHEN and CDR2 SYDVKM. Written as DNA, the CDR3 is TGTGCCAGCAGTCGGCTCCAGGGCGGGAGCTCTGGAAACACCATATATTTT. Its protein product is CASSRLQGGSSGNTIYF.

V is TRBV5-1 and J is TRBJ2-7, with D possibly TRBD1 on 6 matching bases. The germline gives CDR1 SGHRS, CDR2 YFSETQ. The CDR3 is 15 residues long. Trimming pared 5 bases from V and 6 bases from J, leaving 21 bases between. DNA for the CDR3: TGCGCCAGCAGGGCTGGGACATTACAAAAGGCCGAGCAGTACTTC. Translation gives CASRAGTLQKAEQYF.

J is TRBJ1-3 and V is TRBV6-6; D gene uncertain. The CDR3 contains 12 residues. V lost 6 bases to trimming and J lost 9 bases, with 12 bases between them. Germline values: CDR1 MNHNY, CDR2 SVGAGI (reference sequence). The CDR3 spells CASSIGRGTIYF. Here the CDR3 DNA reads TGTGCCAGCAGCATCGGTAGAGGCACCATATATTTT.

This clone was detected a few times. The chain recombines TRBV7-6 with TRBJ2-3; TRBD2 might be the D (5 bases). CDR3 size: 13 residues. V was trimmed by 2 bases and J by 6 bases, leaving 9 bases between them. Per the germline V gene, CDR1 is SGHVS and CDR2 is FNYEAQ. CDR3 in amino acids: CASSLSKRDTQYF. For the CDR3, the DNA is TGTGCCAGCAGCTTAAGTAAGCGGGATACGCAGTATTTT.

This chain uses TRBV19 with TRBJ1-1; no reliable D call. The V end was cut by 3 bases, the J end by 0 bases, with 8 bases between. This CDR3 comprises 14 residues. Germline V gene data show CDR1 as LNHDA and CDR2 as SQIVND (reference sequence). This CDR3 is CASSIGGMNTEAFF. CDR3 in DNA: TGTGCCAGTAGTATCGGCGGAATGAACACTGAAGCTTTCTTT.

The V and J genes are TRBV18 and TRBJ1-3, with a weak D call TRBD1 (5 bases). Germline V gives CDR1 KGHSH, CDR2 LQKENI. Trimming pared 2 bases from V and 0 bases from J, leaving 11 bases between. The CDR3 covers 16 residues. The CDR3 DNA is TGTGCCAGCTCACCAATGGACACCGACTCTGGAAACACCATATATTTT. Translation gives CASSPMDTDSGNTIYF.

V is TRBV5-5 and J is TRBJ2-7; the D gene is possibly TRBD1 (5 bases). Germline lookup yields CDR1 SGHKS and CDR2 YYEKEE (reference sequence). V was pared by 3 bases and J by 6 bases, with 10 bases between. The length of the CDR3 is 12 residues. CDR3 protein: CASSWQGSEQYF. The CDR3 DNA sequence: TGTGCCAGCAGCTGGCAGGGAAGCGAGCAGTACTTC.

J is TRBJ2-2 and V is TRBV7-3; TRBD1 might be the D (5 bases). V was shortened by 4 bases and J by 1 base, with 16 bases between the two germline ends. Germline values: CDR1 SGHTA, CDR2 FQGTGA. The CDR3 is 17 amino acids. This CDR3 is CASSSGPEGVNTGELFF. DNA for the CDR3: TGTGCCAGCAGCTCTGGTCCGGAAGGGGTGAACACCGGGGAGCTGTTTTTT.

The chain couples TRBV4-2 to TRBJ2-3; TRBD2 aligns across 9 bases. Germline values: CDR1 LGHNA, CDR2 YNFKEQ. The CDR3 has 16 residues. V dropped 0 bases and J dropped 5; count of bases not matched to a gene: 6. CDR3 sequence reads: CASSQESGGRGDTQYF. The CDR3, as DNA: TGTGCCAGCAGCCAAGAATCTGGCGGGAGGGGAGATACGCAGTATTTT.

The sample holds one count of this clone. The V call is TRBV9, the J call TRBJ2-5, with D tentatively TRBD2 (6 bases). The germline V and J ends were trimmed by 3 bases and 4 bases, with 10 bases remaining between them. CDR1 is SGDLS, CDR2 YYNGEE, per germline. This CDR3 contains 13 residues. CDR3 nucleotides: TGTGCCAGCAGCGCGGGACTTCCAGAGACCCAGTACTTC. This gives the protein CASSAGLPETQYF.

The chain combines TRBV7-6 with TRBJ2-5; D is unclear. The CDR3 has 12 residues. The germline gives CDR1 SGHVS, CDR2 FNYEAQ. With 2 bases removed from V and 5 bases from J, the gap between germline ends came to 6 bases. The CDR3 bases are TGTGCCAGCAGCTTAACTTTGGAGACCCAGTACTTC. Translation: CASSLTLETQYF.

The chain joins TRBV7-2 to TRBJ2-3; 8 bases are a match to TRBD2. Germline V gene data show CDR1 as SGHTA and CDR2 as FQGNSA. This CDR3 spans 18 amino acids. With 3 bases clipped from V and 0 bases from J, the junction kept 11 bases outside the gene matches. The CDR3 reads CASSFPRGGPRSTDTQYF. Here the CDR3 DNA reads TGTGCCAGCAGCTTCCCCCGGGGGGGGCCTAGAAGCACAGATACGCAGTATTTT. Drawing the rest from reference TRBV7-2 and TRBJ2-3, the complete variable domain is GAGVSQSPSNKVTEKGKDVELRCDPISGHTALYWYRQSLGQGLEFLIYFQGNSAPDKSGLPSDRFSAERTGGSVSTLTIQRTQQEDSAVYLCASSFPRGGPRSTDTQYFGPGTRLTVL.

This sequence joins TRBV10-2 and TRBJ1-1; D is ambiguous. Trimming left V 10 bases short and J 2 bases short, with 20 bases between. The germline V gene has CDR1 WSHSY and CDR2 SAAADI. There are 15 residues in the CDR3. CDR3 in amino acids: CATAPGPRINTEAFF. CDR3 DNA sequence: TGCGCCACAGCCCCTGGGCCCAGGATTAACACTGAAGCTTTCTTT.

J is TRBJ1-6 and V is TRBV12-2. TRBV12-2 is described as a pseudogene. This CDR3 has 15 residues. For the CDR3, the DNA is TGTGCAAGTCGCTCGGGAGGACCCTCGAATTCACCCCTCCACTTT. Its protein is CASRSGGPSNSPLHF.

The rearrangement links TRBV11-2 to TRBJ2-3; 13 positions agree with TRBD2. With V trimmed by 5 bases and J by 1 base, 3 bases remained unmatched. There are 16 residues in the CDR3. From germline, CDR1 is SGHAT and CDR2 FQNNGV. In DNA, the CDR3 is TGTGCCAGCAGCCCCGGACTAGCGGGAGGCACAGATACGCAGTATTTT. Its protein is CASSPGLAGGTDTQYF.

The V call is TRBV2, the J call TRBJ1-5; 10 nucleotides align to TRBD1. Germline CDR1 is SNHLY and CDR2 is FYNNEI. After removal of 0 bases from V and 6 bases from J, the junction contained 2 bases not matched to a gene. This CDR3 is built from 15 residues. CDR3 DNA: TGTGCCAGCAGTGAAGCTCGGACAGGGGGTCAGCCCCAGCATTTT. Its translation is CASSEARTGGQPQHF.

V gene TRBV28 combines with J gene TRBJ1-1; weak D call: TRBD1 (5 bases). CDR1 and CDR2 from the germline V gene are MDHEN and SYDVKM. This CDR3 comprises 16 residues. Trimming took 0 bases from V and 0 from J, leaving 11 bases between them. The CDR3: CASSLWGGSMNTEAFF. The CDR3 DNA sequence: TGTGCCAGCAGTTTATGGGGGGGTTCTATGAACACTGAAGCTTTCTTT. Variable domain in full (rest from reference TRBV28 and TRBJ1-1): DVKVTQSSRYLVKRTGEKVFLECVQDMDHENMFWYRQDPGLGLRLIYFSYDVKMKEKGDIPEGYSVSREKKERFSLILESASTNQTSMYLCASSLWGGSMNTEAFFGQGTRLTVV.

The V gene is TRBV18, the J gene TRBJ2-6, with 8 bases aligning to TRBD1. Germline loops: CDR1 KGHSH, CDR2 LQKENI. V shed 5 bases and J 0 bases; nucleotides not matched to a gene: 6. CDR3 size: 17 residues. The CDR3 is CASSGQGANSGANVLTF. The CDR3 DNA follows: TGTGCCAGCTCAGGCCAGGGGGCCAACTCTGGGGCCAACGTCCTGACTTTC. Complete variable domain (other parts from reference TRBV18 and TRBJ2-6): NAGVMQNPRHLVRRRGQEARLRCSPMKGHSHVYWYRQLPEEGLKFMVYLQKENIIDESGMPKERFSAEFPKEGPSILRIQQVVRGDSAAYFCASSGQGANSGANVLTFGAGSRLTVL.

The chain recombines TRBV6-6 with TRBJ2-3; 9 bases align to TRBD2. Germline CDR1 and CDR2: MNHNY and SVGAGI (reference sequence). The V gene end was trimmed by 2 bases and the J gene end by 4 bases; junction bases not matched to a gene: 7. This CDR3 is built from 16 residues. The chain's CDR3 is CASSYGRRGRADTQYF. In DNA form, the CDR3 reads TGTGCCAGCAGTTACGGTCGTCGCGGGAGGGCAGATACGCAGTATTTT.

This chain uses TRBV2 with TRBJ2-1, with 15 bases fitting TRBD2. The V and J ends lost 4 bases and 6 bases, in that order; junction bases with no gene match: 7. Germline V CDR1 and CDR2: SNHLY, FYNNEI. This CDR3 contains 17 residues. CDR3 region: CASSVGLAGGPTNEQFF. The CDR3 coding sequence is TGTGCCAGCAGTGTTGGACTAGCGGGAGGGCCCACCAATGAGCAGTTCTTC. Filled out from reference TRBV2 and TRBJ2-1, the complete variable domain reads EPEVTQTPSHQVTQMGQEVILRCVPISNHLYFYWYRQILGQKVEFLVSFYNNEISEKSEIFDDQFSVERPDGSNFTLKIRSTKLEDSAMYFCASSVGLAGGPTNEQFFGPGTRLTVL.

The V gene is TRBV5-1, the J gene TRBJ2-2; tentative D call: TRBD2 (6 bases). Trimming stripped 3 bases from V and 6 bases from J, with 21 bases between. Germline V CDR1 and CDR2: SGHRS, YFSETQ. The CDR3 is 17 amino acids. The CDR3 loop reads CASSSAFRTPGAGELFF. CDR3 nucleotide sequence: TGCGCCAGCAGCTCTGCTTTCCGGACACCGGGGGCCGGGGAGCTGTTTTTT. The complete variable domain, with remaining parts taken from reference TRBV5-1 and TRBJ2-2, reads KAGVTQTPRYLIKTRGQQVTLSCSPISGHRSVSWYQQTPGQGLQFLFEYFSETQRNKGNFPGRFSGRQFSNSRSEMNVSTLELGDSALYLCASSSAFRTPGAGELFFGEGSRLTVL.

The CDR3: CASSLTSYSADTQYF. The CDR3 nucleotides are TGTGCCAGCAGCTTAACAAGCTATTCCGCAGATACGCAGTATTTT. This chain joins TRBV7-3 and TRBJ2-3; D ambiguous. V was pared by 0 bases and J by 4 bases, with 11 bases between. This CDR3 is 15 amino acids long. Germline CDR1 and CDR2: SGHTA and FQGTGA.

This chain uses TRBV30 with TRBJ2-1; perhaps TRBD2 as D (6 bases). The V end lost 3 bases, the J end lost 9 bases, and 12 bases lay between the germline ends. Germline V gene lookup returns CDR1 GTSNPN and CDR2 SVGIG (reference sequence). This CDR3 is 12 amino acids long. Here the CDR3 DNA reads TGTGCCTGGAGAGCTAGCGCGCTTGAGCAGTTCTTC. It yields the protein CAWRASALEQFF.

The gene calls are TRBV4-1 and TRBJ1-1; the match to TRBD1 covers 9 bases. V gave up 3 bases and J gave up 3 bases; unmatched junction bases: 5. CDR1 and CDR2 (germline): MGHRA, YSYEKL. CDR3 size: 15 residues. CDR3 sequence: CASSQHGQGHTEAFF. For the CDR3, the DNA is TGCGCCAGCAGCCAGCACGGACAGGGGCACACTGAAGCTTTCTTT.